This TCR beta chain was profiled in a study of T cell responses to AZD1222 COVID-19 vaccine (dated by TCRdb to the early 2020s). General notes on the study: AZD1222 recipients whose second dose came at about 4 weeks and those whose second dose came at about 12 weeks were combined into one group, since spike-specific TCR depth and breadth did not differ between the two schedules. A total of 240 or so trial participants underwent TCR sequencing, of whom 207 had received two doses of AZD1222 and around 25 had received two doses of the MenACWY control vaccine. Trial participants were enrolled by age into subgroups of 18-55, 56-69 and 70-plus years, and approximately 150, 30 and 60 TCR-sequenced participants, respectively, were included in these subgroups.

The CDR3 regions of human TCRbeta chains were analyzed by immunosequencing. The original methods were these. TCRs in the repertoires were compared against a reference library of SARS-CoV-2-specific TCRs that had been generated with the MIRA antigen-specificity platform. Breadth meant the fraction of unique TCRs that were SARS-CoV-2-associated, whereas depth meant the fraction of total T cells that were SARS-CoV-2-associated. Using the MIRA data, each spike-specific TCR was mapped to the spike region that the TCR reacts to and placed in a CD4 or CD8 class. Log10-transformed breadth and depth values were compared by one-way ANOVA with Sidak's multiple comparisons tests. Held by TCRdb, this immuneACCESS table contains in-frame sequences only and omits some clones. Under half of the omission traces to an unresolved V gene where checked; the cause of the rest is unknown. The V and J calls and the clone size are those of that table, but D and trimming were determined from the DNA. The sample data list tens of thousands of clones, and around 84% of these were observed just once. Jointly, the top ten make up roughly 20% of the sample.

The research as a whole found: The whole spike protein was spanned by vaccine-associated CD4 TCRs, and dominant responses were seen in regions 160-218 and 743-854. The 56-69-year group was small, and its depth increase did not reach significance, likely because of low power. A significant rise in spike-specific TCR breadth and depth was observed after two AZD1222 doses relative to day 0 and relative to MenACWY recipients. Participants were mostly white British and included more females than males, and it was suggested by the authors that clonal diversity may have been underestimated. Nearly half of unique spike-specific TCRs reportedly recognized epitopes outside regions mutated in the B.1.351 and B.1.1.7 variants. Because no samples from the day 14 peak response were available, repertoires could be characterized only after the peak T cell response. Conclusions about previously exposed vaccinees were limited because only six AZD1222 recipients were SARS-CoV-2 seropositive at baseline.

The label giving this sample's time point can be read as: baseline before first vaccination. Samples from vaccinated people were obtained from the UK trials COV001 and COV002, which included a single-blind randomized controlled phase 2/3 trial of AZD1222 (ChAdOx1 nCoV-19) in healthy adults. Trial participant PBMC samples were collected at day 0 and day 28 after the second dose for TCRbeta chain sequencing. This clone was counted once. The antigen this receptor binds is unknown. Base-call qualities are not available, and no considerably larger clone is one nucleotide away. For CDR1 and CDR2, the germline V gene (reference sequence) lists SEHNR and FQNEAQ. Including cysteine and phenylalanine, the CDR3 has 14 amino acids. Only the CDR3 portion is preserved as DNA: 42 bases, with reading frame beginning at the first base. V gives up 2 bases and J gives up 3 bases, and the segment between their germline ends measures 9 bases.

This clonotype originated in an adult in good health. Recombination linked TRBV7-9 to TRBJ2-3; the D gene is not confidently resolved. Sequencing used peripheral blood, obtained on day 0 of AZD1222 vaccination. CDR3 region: CASSLMGGTDTQYF. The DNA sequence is TGTGCCAGCAGCTTAATGGGCGGAACAGATACGCAGTATTTT.